Presented here are 26 T cell receptor beta chains from one specimen sequenced in a study of blood T cell repertoires in COVID-19. Using immunoSEQ multiplex PCR, the repertoire was profiled, and TCRdb retains in-frame clones only, with some absent. The table lists approximately 150,000 clones, 70% to 90% of them singletons. Source material: PBMCs or T cells enriched from blood (not recorded which). The receptors were sampled from a woman between 50 and 59 years old with acute COVID-19.

The genes are TRBV5-5 and TRBJ2-7; 11 bases align to TRBD2. Germline V CDR1 and CDR2: SGHKS, YYEKEE (reference sequence). The trim removed 1 base at V and 6 bases at J, leaving 3 bases unmatched. The CDR3 covers 14 residues. This chain's CDR3 is CASSLLAGGGEQYF. CDR3 bases: TGTGCCAGCAGCTTGCTAGCGGGAGGAGGCGAGCAGTACTTC.

The V call is TRBV7-2, the J call TRBJ2-7; D is unclear. Trimming pared 3 bases from V and 7 bases from J, leaving 28 bases between. The CDR3 is 18 amino acids. Germline CDR1 is SGHTA and CDR2 is FQGNSA. The CDR3, as DNA: TGTGCCAGCAGCTTGGGCAGGCTCTCGGCTGATATTGTTGGGGAGCAGTACTTC. The encoded protein is CASSLGRLSADIVGEQYF. The whole variable domain, filled in from reference TRBV7-2 and TRBJ2-7, reads GAGVSQSPSNKVTEKGKDVELRCDPISGHTALYWYRQSLGQGLEFLIYFQGNSAPDKSGLPSDRFSAERTGGSVSTLTIQRTQQEDSAVYLCASSLGRLSADIVGEQYFGPGTRLTVT.

The V call is TRBV19, the J call TRBJ2-1; possibly TRBD2 for D (6 bases). CDR1 is LNHDA and CDR2 is SQIVND in the germline V gene (reference sequence). Trimming took off 6 bases at V and 4 bases at J, with 19 bases between the two ends. This CDR3 region has 16 residues. The CDR3 nucleotides are TGTGCCAGTAGCGGGATGCGGGAAGTTAATTACAATGAGCAGTTCTTC. Its protein is CASSGMREVNYNEQFF.

Turning to this clone: At one boundary the junction diverges from the germline segment, which might be a read error. This sequence joins TRBV6-5 and TRBJ2-7; tentative D call: TRBD1 (6 bases). Looked up from germline, CDR1 is MNHEY and CDR2 is SVGAGI. This CDR3 is built from 13 residues. The CDR3 sequence is CATSQGIHYEQYF. CDR3 sequence (DNA): TGTGCCACCAGTCAGGGGATCCACTACGAGCAGTACTTC.

The chain carries TRBV6-2 or TRBV6-3 and TRBJ2-7, with D possibly being TRBD1 (5 bases). V gave up 5 bases and J gave up 4 bases, with 12 bases separating them. Germline lookup yields CDR1 MNHEY and CDR2 SVGEGT. The CDR3 runs to 13 residues. The CDR3 DNA sequence: TGTGCCAGCAGTCCCCTTGACAGTTACGAGCAGTACTTC. It yields the protein CASSPLDSYEQYF.

The rearrangement links TRBV2 to TRBJ1-2; 11 bases fit TRBD1. From germline, CDR1 is SNHLY and CDR2 FYNNEI. Trimming cost V 6 bases and J 7 bases; bases outside gene matches: 10. CDR3 length: 15 residues. Written as DNA, the CDR3 is TGTGCCAGCAGCGCCACCTGGACAGGGGGCGGTGGCTACACCTTC. This sequence encodes CASSATWTGGGGYTF.

A word on this clone: Other DNA sequences in this specimen translate into the identical CDR3. The genes are TRBV19 and TRBJ1-1; D ambiguous. V lost 4 bases to trimming and J lost 1 base, with 7 bases between them. The germline CDR1 and CDR2 sequences are LNHDA and SQIVND (reference sequence). The CDR3 consists of 13 residues. CDR3 nucleotide sequence: TGTGCCAGTAGTAACCGACAGAACACTGAAGCTTTCTTT. Its protein product is CASSNRQNTEAFF.

The chain links TRBV9 to TRBJ1-3; no definite D call. V shed 4 bases and J shed 1 base, with 12 bases lying between them. CDR3 size: 15 residues. The germline gives CDR1 SGDLS, CDR2 YYNGEE. This CDR3 is CASSPDMPSGNTIYF. The CDR3 coding sequence is TGTGCCAGCAGCCCCGACATGCCGTCTGGAAACACCATATATTTT. Supplemented by reference TRBV9 and TRBJ1-3, the full variable domain reads DSGVTQTPKHLITATGQRVTLRCSPRSGDLSVYWYQQSLDQGLQFLIQYYNGEERAKGNILERFSAQQFPDLHSELNLSSLELGDSALYFCASSPDMPSGNTIYFGEGSWLTVV.

This clone appeared a single time. The rearrangement links TRBV3-1 (or the pseudogene TRBV3-2) to TRBJ2-3; D may be TRBD2 (6 bases). The length of the CDR3 is 13 residues. V lost 4 bases to trimming and J lost 10 bases, with 15 bases between them. Germline CDR1 is LGHDT and CDR2 is YNNKEL (reference sequence). The DNA for the CDR3 is TGTGCCAGCAGCCCAGGACTACTGGCTCCGCAGTATTTT. Its protein product is CASSPGLLAPQYF.

This clone appeared once. The gene calls are TRBV21-1 and TRBJ2-5; the table gives TRBD2 as D, unverified against the DNA. TRBV21-1 is termed a pseudogene. This CDR3 has 14 amino acids. In nucleotides, the CDR3 is TGTGCCAGCCGGGGAGCGGGAGGGCCAGAGACCCAGTACTTC. Translating it yields CASRGAGGPETQYF.

The gene calls are TRBV4-1 and TRBJ1-3; D is undetermined. The CDR3 contains 13 residues. V lost 0 bases and J lost 4, with 4 bases in between. Germline V CDR1 and CDR2: MGHRA, YSYEKL. For the CDR3, the DNA is TGCGCCAGCAGCCAAGACCTGGGAAACACCATATATTTT. It yields the protein CASSQDLGNTIYF.

This clone has only one observation. V is TRBV7-9 and J is TRBJ1-5, with 7 bases lining up with TRBD1. Germline V CDR1 and CDR2: SEHNR, FQNEAQ (reference sequence). The CDR3 totals 14 residues. The V gene end was trimmed by 5 bases and the J gene end by 9 bases; junction bases not matched to a gene: 10. The CDR3 here is CASSQTTGNGPQHF. The CDR3 region has the DNA TGTGCCAGCAGCCAAACGACAGGGAATGGGCCCCAGCATTTT.

The CDR3 DNA is TGTGCCAGCAGTCCACTAGCGGGAGCCTACAATGAGCAGTTCTTC. Residues: CASSPLAGAYNEQFF. The rearrangement uses TRBV6-5 and TRBJ2-1; 11 nucleotides align to TRBD2. The germline V gene has CDR1 MNHEY and CDR2 SVGAGI. This CDR3 spans 15 amino acids. The junction had 2 bases not matched to a gene; V was cut back by 5 bases and J by 2 bases.

This chain uses TRBV5-5 with TRBJ1-2; D gene ambiguous. This CDR3 spans 15 amino acids. Germline V gene data show CDR1 as SGHKS and CDR2 as YYEKEE (reference sequence). Trimming took 4 bases from V and 9 from J, leaving 22 bases between them. The CDR3 sequence: CASSRVFEPGSRYTF. CDR3 DNA sequence: TGTGCCAGCAGCCGCGTCTTCGAGCCTGGTAGCCGCTACACCTTC.

V gene TRBV28 combines with J gene TRBJ2-2; TRBD2 is a possible D gene (6 bases). The CDR3 has 13 residues. V shed 8 bases and J shed 1 base, with 8 bases lying between them. Germline V gives CDR1 MDHEN, CDR2 SYDVKM. The CDR3 protein is CASWGENTGELFF. The CDR3, as DNA: TGTGCCAGCTGGGGGGAGAACACCGGGGAGCTGTTTTTT.

This sequence joins TRBV5-8 and TRBJ1-4; 9 bases match TRBD1. Germline trimming cut 3 bases from V and 8 bases from J; bases unmatched to any gene: 8. The germline V gene encodes CDR1 SGHTS and CDR2 YDEGEE. This CDR3 contains 15 residues. As DNA, the CDR3 is TGTGCCAGCAGCTCGAGGACAGGGGCTCGGGAAAAACTGTTTTTT. This sequence encodes CASSSRTGAREKLFF.

This chain uses TRBV19 with TRBJ2-3, with a weak D call TRBD2 (6 bases). Trimming pared 4 bases from V and 0 bases from J, leaving 14 bases between. The germline V gene encodes CDR1 LNHDA and CDR2 SQIVND (reference sequence). This CDR3 contains 16 residues. The CDR3 region is CASSKLAGSSTDTQYF. CDR3 DNA sequence: TGTGCCAGTAGTAAACTAGCCGGATCTAGCACAGATACGCAGTATTTT.

This rearrangement joins TRBV7-9 to TRBJ2-1; 9 bases fit TRBD2. This CDR3 region has 15 residues. Germline trimming cut 10 bases from V and 4 bases from J; bases unmatched to any gene: 11. The germline CDR1 and CDR2 sequences are SEHNR and FQNEAQ (reference sequence). The CDR3 DNA is TGTGCCACCCCCAGGCTAGCGGGAACTTACAATGAGCAGTTCTTC. Amino acid sequence: CATPRLAGTYNEQFF.

This sequence joins TRBV30 and TRBJ1-1, with D unresolved. Per germline, CDR1 GTSNPN and CDR2 SVGIG (reference sequence). The CDR3 is made up of 14 amino acids. V was clipped by 3 bases and J by 4 bases, with 15 bases between them. As DNA, the CDR3 is TGTGCCTGGAGGATGACTGACCTGAGCACTGAAGCTTTCTTT. Protein: CAWRMTDLSTEAFF.

The chain combines TRBV12-3 or TRBV12-4 with TRBJ1-2; no definite D call. V lost 7 bases to trimming and J lost 6 bases, with 15 bases between them. The CDR3 is 13 residues long. CDR3 region: CASKSGAVHGYTF. The DNA for the CDR3 is TGTGCCAGCAAATCCGGTGCGGTTCATGGCTACACCTTC.

The chain couples TRBV11-2 to TRBJ1-3, with 7 bases fitting TRBD1. The V and J ends lost 1 base and 3 bases, in that order; junction bases with no gene match: 3. This CDR3 region has 15 residues. CDR1 and CDR2 (germline): SGHAT, FQNNGV. The CDR3 reads CASSLAQGDGNTIYF. CDR3 coding DNA: TGTGCCAGCAGCTTAGCTCAGGGGGATGGAAACACCATATATTTT.

There are a few counts of this clone. V and J are TRBV4-3 and TRBJ1-1; 8 bases map to TRBD1. The CDR3 covers 14 residues. J was trimmed by 5 bases and V by 4 bases; bases with no gene match: 6. Germline lookup yields CDR1 LGHNA and CDR2 YSLEER. CDR3: CASSRYQGATEAFF. The CDR3 nucleotides are TGCGCCAGCAGCCGATACCAGGGGGCAACTGAAGCTTTCTTT.

The chain carries TRBV5-4 and TRBJ1-1; 9 nucleotides line up with TRBD1. Germline trimming cut 4 bases from V and 1 base from J; bases unmatched to any gene: 5. The CDR3 spans 15 residues. In germline, CDR1 is SGHNT, CDR2 YYREEE (reference sequence). The CDR3 DNA sequence: TGTGCCAGCAGCCCTCAGACAGGGGGGAACACTGAAGCTTTCTTT. Its translation: CASSPQTGGNTEAFF.

This clone has a single count. The chain is built from TRBV19 and TRBJ2-7; possibly TRBD1 for D (7 bases). V was clipped by 7 bases and J by 7 bases, with 29 bases between them. The CDR3 is 17 residues long. Germline V gene sequence: CDR1 LNHDA, CDR2 SQIVND (reference sequence). The CDR3 DNA follows: TGTGCCAGTAACCCAGGAGACGAGGAGGGGGCACCTTGGGAGCAGTACTTC. It is translated as CASNPGDEEGAPWEQYF.

The CDR3 region is CASRLDRSNQPQHF. The CDR3 nucleotides read TGTGCCAGCAGACTAGACAGGAGCAATCAGCCCCAGCATTTT. V and J are TRBV6-5 and TRBJ1-5, with D maybe TRBD1 (6 bases). From germline, CDR1 is MNHEY and CDR2 SVGAGI. The CDR3 totals 14 residues. Between the trimmed V and J ends, which lost 6 bases and 1 base, there was a span of 10 bases.

The chain links TRBV9 to TRBJ2-2; 10 bases align to TRBD2. V trimming: 4 bases; J trimming: 9 bases; junction bases outside the gene matches: 12. Looked up from germline, CDR1 is SGDLS and CDR2 is YYNGEE. The CDR3 contains 16 residues. CDR3 protein: CASSPTRSSGSRELFF. CDR3 DNA: TGTGCCAGCAGCCCGACGAGGTCTAGCGGGAGCAGGGAGCTGTTTTTT.